The rows below give T cell receptor beta chains drawn from one sample of a study of CD8 T cells in ankylosing spondylitis. Using its own MiXCR run on the 5' RACE reads, TCRdb lists one record per CDR3 protein. This table has hundreds of thousands of distinct CDR3 sequences, 25% to 30% appearing once. Sequenced input: blood, either unsorted or a sorted T cell fraction (not recorded which). Receptor source: a male donor with ankylosing spondylitis or in good health (not recorded which). CDR3s include the opening cysteine and the closing phenylalanine or tryptophan.

TRBV4-2 CASSQARAAATDTQYF
TRBV12-3/TRBV12-4 CASSLGGDFYEQYF
TRBV7-2 CASSLERAGETQYF
TRBV15 CATSSARGQADTQYF
TRBV7-2 CASSLDAASGYEQYF
TRBV29-1 CSVRTGSTDTQYF
TRBV20-1 CSAIRREGPTDTQYF
TRBV5-1 CASSLAGQGRHYEQYF
TRBV6-1 CASSPLRARRTYNEQFF
TRBV11-1 CASSPGQSIFPLHF
TRBV20-1 CSATLAGVGNEQFF
TRBV4-2 CASSQDEHGYTF
TRBV6-1 CASSNPGTVSGYTF
TRBV5-1 CASSPTTGGYEQYF
TRBV5-1 CASNQGQQSEQYF
TRBV5-1 CASSLLAGASNEQFF
TRBV5-5 CASEPGGGRALSYF
TRBV6-1 CASSTTSGRETQYF
TRBV29-1 CSVEHPGGTDTQYF
TRBV29-1 CSVVHGGEAFF
TRBV28 CASSFGLAKNTGSDTQYF
TRBV5-1 CASSLGPPGGGQETQYF
TRBV7-3 CASSPPGGELFF
TRBV3-1 CASSRTGNQETQYF
TRBV20-1 CSARATGGPSNEQFF
TRBV3-1 CASSPGTGVHEQYF
TRBV29-1 CSVPRDRVSTDTQYF
TRBV18 CASSLGQGRAYEQYF
TRBV6-1 CASSRHRSYEQYF
TRBV5-1 CASSLAALAHFNEQFF
TRBV5-1 CASSRDGPFYEQYF
TRBV3-1 CASSHRQSGNTEAFF
TRBV14 CASSLRLGNTGELFF
TRBV10-1 CASSEANEQFF
TRBV20-1 CSALTGTTNTDTQYF
TRBV7-2 CASSLASPPNEQFF
TRBV5-1 CASSFPERNTEAFF
TRBV11-2 CASSPRGQGNTGELFF
TRBV7-8 CASKDGTEAFF
TRBV7-2 CASSPLGGTYNEQFF
TRBV5-5 CASSLTGKTEAFF
TRBV20-1 CSADQTGASGGFSSYNEQFF
TRBV5-1 CASSSDRADSPLHF
TRBV27 CASRHQTGTSSYEQYF
TRBV20-1 CSASAGGFEQFF
TRBV10-3 CATHIADVSTDTQYF
TRBV20-1 CSARAEQGVRNEQFF
TRBV5-1 CASSQTSGRQETQYF
TRBV20-1 CSASRNTQYF
TRBV12-3/TRBV12-4 CASRYLLAAGDTQYF